These T cell receptor beta chains were read from a single sample in a study of monozygotic twins with inflammatory bowel disease. TCRdb reprocessed the 5' RACE reads and reports one entry per CDR3 protein, with no DNA. This table lists about 150,000 distinct CDR3 sequences. The specimen was blood. All receptors derive from a human donor with ulcerative colitis or Crohn's disease, or a healthy co-twin of an affected twin (not recorded which). CDR3s include the opening cysteine and the closing phenylalanine or tryptophan.

V gene	J gene	CDR3 protein
TRBV10-3	TRBJ1-6	CAISEGRYNSPLHF
TRBV30	TRBJ2-1	CAWTRARLADSYNEQFF
TRBV7-9	TRBJ2-7	CASRLDRSSYEQYF
TRBV28	TRBJ2-3	CATRGNPTDTQYF
TRBV5-1	TRBJ1-3	CASSPTLTAKLSGNTIYF
TRBV7-2	TRBJ2-1	CASSLDGPGQEQFF
TRBV12-3/TRBV12-4	TRBJ1-5	CASSLASGNQPQHF
TRBV6-1	TRBJ2-1	CASSPGPPSGSYNEQFF
TRBV29-1	TRBJ1-1	CSVATGIGAFF
TRBV29-1	TRBJ1-5	CSVVDREHQPQHF
TRBV18	TRBJ2-2	CASSPPVVLAGAFTGELFF
TRBV7-2	TRBJ2-1	CASSLGLAGYNEQFF
TRBV5-1	TRBJ2-7	CASSLSSGSSYEQYF
TRBV6-6	TRBJ1-5	CASSYRGLNQPQHF
TRBV5-4	TRBJ2-1	CASSLLHNEQFF
TRBV5-1	TRBJ2-6	CASSLDGGSGSNVLTF
TRBV20-1	TRBJ2-3	CSARDPVGVTDTQYF
TRBV6-5	TRBJ1-1	CASSYSGRTWYTEAFF
TRBV6-1	TRBJ2-2	CASSIYRGTGELFF
TRBV12-3/TRBV12-4	TRBJ1-1	CASSMQENTEAFF
TRBV19	TRBJ1-4	CASSILIGTATNEKLFF
TRBV6-2/TRBV6-3	TRBJ2-1	CASRVRDSAQNNEQFF
TRBV5-1	TRBJ2-1	CASSFDRNYNEQFF
TRBV19	TRBJ2-1	CASARRAQGGPYNEQFF
TRBV6-2/TRBV6-3	TRBJ2-7	CASNPRGLAYEQYF
TRBV19	TRBJ1-1	CASSILGMNTEAFF
TRBV29-1	TRBJ2-1	CSHGGDGDNEQFF
TRBV19	TRBJ2-1	CASNPTKRGGFYNEQFF
TRBV20-1	TRBJ2-3	CSARNIQRTGTQYF
TRBV5-1	TRBJ2-7	CASSLGYEQYF
TRBV7-9	TRBJ2-2	CASSQQATGELFF
TRBV20-1	TRBJ2-1	CSAPSGRSYEQFF
TRBV15	TRBJ2-1	CATSRVQGRYNEQFF
TRBV5-5	TRBJ1-5	CASSLNGGGRQPQHF
TRBV6-2/TRBV6-3	TRBJ1-2	CASSPTTLYGYTF
TRBV5-1	TRBJ2-7	CASSRPAGSCEQYF
TRBV20-1	TRBJ1-5	CSGSRGGNQPQHF
TRBV12-3/TRBV12-4	TRBJ1-6	CASSLGGGQTNSPLHF
TRBV7-3	TRBJ2-1	CASSLRSSGSGTEQFF
TRBV6-1	TRBJ1-6	CASSRSGNNSPLHF
TRBV20-1	TRBJ1-4	CSARESGTTNEKLFF
TRBV30	TRBJ1-3	CAWSVRGTRGNTIYF
TRBV29-1	TRBJ2-2	CSGGGGNTGELFF
TRBV12-3/TRBV12-4	TRBJ1-2	CASSFPGGYGYTF
TRBV5-1	TRBJ2-5	CASRSGPQETQYF
TRBV11-2	TRBJ1-1	CASRTGGNSEAFF
TRBV12-3/TRBV12-4	TRBJ1-5	CASSFQGGEPQHF
TRBV7-9	TRBJ2-1	CASSLLVEPNRRNEQFF
TRBV6-4	TRBJ2-3	CASSSGRAGTDTQYF
TRBV4-1	TRBJ2-5	CASSQDRGGETQYF
TRBV7-2	TRBJ1-1	CASSLMAQGAWTEAFF
TRBV7-3	TRBJ2-2	CASSPSPGELFF
TRBV4-2	TRBJ2-7	CASSQGASGSSSYEQYF
TRBV15	TRBJ1-1	CATSRAGTGGPEAFF
TRBV7-9	TRBJ2-1	CASSPWGGAYNEQFF
TRBV20-1	TRBJ2-1	CSARDVTSGRLNEQFF
TRBV27	TRBJ2-3	CASSNRGTSTDTQYF
TRBV7-3	TRBJ2-3	CASSPTSLADTQYF
TRBV5-4	TRBJ2-7	CASSRDGLDYEQYF
TRBV6-5	TRBJ1-2	CASSWTGDGYTF